This TCR beta chain was sequenced for a study of CD8+ T cells in alopecia areata (dated by TCRdb to between 2018 and 2020). Study-level background: The treated patients, all with moderate-to-severe alopecia areata, were enrolled in an open-label pilot trial of oral tofacitinib given at 5 to 10 mg twice daily. Tofacitinib-treated patients had biopsies at baseline and at 4 and 24 weeks of treatment, with a later scalp biopsy in several patients. Scalp clonality was compared across normal scalp (n=4), patchy alopecia areata scalp (n=8), and alopecia totalis/universalis scalp (n=8). Amplification of TCRbeta CDR3 regions was done by immunoSEQ multiplex PCR using 35 Vbeta forward primers and 13 Jbeta reverse primers. The RNA source kit depended on sample type: the PAXgene miRNA kit for fixed scalp, the miRNeasy kit for PBMCs, and the RNeasy kit for mouse skin. On the human side, TCRbeta sequencing was run on scalp tissue and on sorted CD4+ and CD8+ peripheral blood T cells from healthy controls and from alopecia areata patients with either patchy or totalis/universalis disease. High-throughput TCRbeta sequencing was used to examine T cell clonal expansion in alopecia areata in both the C3H/HeJ mouse model and human patients. Tofacitinib was given for 6 to 18 months, followed by 6 months of follow-up off drug to assess delayed response and recurrence. Findings and caveats that apply to the study as a whole: Higher clonality and more expanded CD8+ clones were observed in lesional scalp than in normal scalp, particularly in alopecia totalis/universalis, a finding suggestive of antigenic drive. Compared with mice, TCR sequences shared between patients were less clear, possibly partly because of HLA diversity across the patient population. Unlike mouse skin, which is dominated by gammadelta T cells, normal human skin has resident alphabeta T cells that are also sequenced, and this complicates analysis of the scalp TCR repertoire.

Lesional scalp punch biopsies and peripheral blood were obtained from alopecia areata patients. PBMCs were isolated by density centrifugation and stained for CD3, CD4 and CD8, and CD4+ and CD8+ T cells were sorted on a FACSAria. In the case of this clone: Its cognate antigen has yet to be identified. No clone much larger than this one lies a single base away; base qualities are absent.

CDR3 length: 16 amino acids, cysteine to phenylalanine. Just CDR3 DNA is preserved here, 48 bases in frame from base 1. In the germline V gene, CDR1 corresponds to MDHEN and CDR2 to SYDVKM. V is reduced by 5 bases and J by 5 bases, leaving a spacing of 20 bases between them. Library prep was done by the immunoSEQ multiplex PCR assay. For TCR sequencing, RNA was extracted from every sample and reverse transcribed into cDNA to serve as template. SuperScript III was used for first-strand cDNA synthesis, primed with a 2:1 mix of oligo-dT and random hexamers. Amplification bias was assessed with a synthetic immune receptor repertoire, and residual bias was removed computationally. The original methods were these. Raw reads were preprocessed to remove errors, and CDR3 was defined according to IMGT conventions as the region from the conserved cysteine to phenylalanine. To get clonality, Shannon entropy was normalized by log2 of the number of productive unique TCRs and the result was subtracted from 1. Scalp TCRbeta sequences were cross-referenced with sorted blood CD4 and CD8 repertoires so that the CD4 or CD8 identity of scalp clones could be inferred. The immuneACCESS repertoire file appears here via TCRdb, limited to in-frame rearrangements. These files lack a portion of the clones; in checked studies, under half of the deficit traces to unresolved V genes, and the cause of the others is not known. The V and J calls and the clone size are those of that table, but D and trimming were determined from the DNA. This sample gives roughly 120,000 clones in total; roughly two fifths of them show up just once. The top ten constitute approximately 3.1% of the sample.

The chain is assembled from TRBV28 and TRBJ2-3; TRBD1 could be the D gene, as 6 bases match. The material sequenced was CD4+ T cells sorted from blood. This receptor was identified in a human donor with alopecia areata. The encoded CDR3 is CASSTTGHPKEDTQYF. The nucleotide sequence is given as TGTGCCAGCAGTACTACGGGACATCCTAAGGAAGATACGCAGTATTTT.